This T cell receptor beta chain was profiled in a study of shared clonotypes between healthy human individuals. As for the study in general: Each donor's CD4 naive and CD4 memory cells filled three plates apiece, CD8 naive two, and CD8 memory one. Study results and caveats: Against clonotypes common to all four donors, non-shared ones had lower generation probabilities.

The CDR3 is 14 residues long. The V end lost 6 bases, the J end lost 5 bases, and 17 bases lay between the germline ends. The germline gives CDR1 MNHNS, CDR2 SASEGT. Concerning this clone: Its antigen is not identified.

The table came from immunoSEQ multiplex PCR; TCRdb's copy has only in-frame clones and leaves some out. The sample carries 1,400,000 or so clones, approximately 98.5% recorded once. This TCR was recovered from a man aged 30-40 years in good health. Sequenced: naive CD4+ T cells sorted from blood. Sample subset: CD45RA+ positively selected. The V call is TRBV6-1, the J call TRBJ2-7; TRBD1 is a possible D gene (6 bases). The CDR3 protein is CASSQVLTGNEQYF. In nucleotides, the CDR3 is TGTGCCAGCAGCCAGGTCCTTACAGGGAACGAGCAGTACTTC.